The subject of this entry is one T cell receptor (beta chain). These data originate in a study of cytomegalovirus exposure and HLA in healthy donors. Use of 60 Vbeta and 13 Jbeta primers characterized the PCR. TCRdb's table, derived via immunoSEQ multiplex PCR, lists solely in-frame clones and lacks some. The sample shows about 150,000 clones, 79% of them seen only once. CDR1 is LGHNA, CDR2 YNFKEQ, per germline. This CDR3 spans 14 amino acids. Trimming took 4 bases from V and 6 from J, leaving 12 bases between them. This receptor was obtained from a man in his fifties in good health and CMV-seropositive. Sample: PBMCs. The rearrangement uses TRBV4-2 and TRBJ2-2, with a weak D call TRBD1 (6 bases). CDR3 bases: TGTGCCAGCAGCCCCACAGGGTTCCCCGGGGAGCTGTTTTTT. Translation gives CASSPTGFPGELFF.